Detailed here is one T cell receptor (beta chain). The data stem from a study of PD-L1 blockade in urothelial cancer. Libraries were prepared by immunoSEQ multiplex PCR; TCRdb keeps only in-frame clonotypes and omits some of them. The sample carries tens of thousands of clones, more than 80% recorded once. Every patient provided from 1 to 8 samples, collected pretreatment and on-treatment. The CDR3 sequence is 17 residues long. J gave up 0 bases and V 2 bases, and 5 bases lay outside the gene matches. The germline V gene encodes CDR1 SGHDN and CDR2 FVKESK. The chain links TRBV14 to TRBJ2-2; 8 nucleotides align to TRBD2. The clonotype was recovered from a man in his 70s with urothelial cancer. The sequences come from PBMCs, collected around atezolizumab (anti-PD-L1) treatment. The CDR3 is CASSQPKRGTNTGELFF. The DNA for the CDR3 is TGTGCCAGCAGCCAACCTAAGCGGGGGACGAACACCGGGGAGCTGTTTTTT.